This entry lists 32 T cell receptor beta chains sequenced from one sample in a study of radiotherapy plus CTLA-4 blockade in lung cancer. Data came from immunoSEQ multiplex PCR; TCRdb stores just in-frame clones and leaves some out. The profile shows around 72,000 clones, 78% of them singletons. The sequencing here drew on peripheral blood, taken from a patient treated with radiotherapy plus ipilimumab. These receptors came from a human donor with non-small cell lung cancer who had a complete response to radiotherapy plus ipilimumab.

The chain combines TRBV10-3 with TRBJ2-2; 10 bases line up with TRBD2. The CDR3 totals 16 residues. Germline assignment: CDR1 ENHRY and CDR2 SYGVKD. Trimming removed 9 bases from V and 2 bases from J; junction bases left unmatched: 9. DNA for the CDR3: TGTGCCATTCGGACTAGCGGAGAGGGAAACACCGGGGAGCTGTTTTTT. Amino acid sequence: CAIRTSGEGNTGELFF.

The CDR3 DNA reads TGTGCTAGTGGTTTGAGCCCGGGGAGCGGGGTAACCTACAATGAGCAGTTCTTC. This gives the protein CASGLSPGSGVTYNEQFF. V usage is TRBV12-5 and J usage is TRBJ2-1; the match to TRBD2 covers 7 bases. In germline, CDR1 is LGHNT, CDR2 FRNRAP. The V gene end was trimmed by 2 bases and the J gene end by 2 bases; junction bases not matched to a gene: 12. CDR3 length: 18 residues.

The DNA of the CDR3 is TGTGCCATCAGTACAGGGGATCTCGCCGGGGAGCTGTTTTTT. The encoded protein is CAISTGDLAGELFF. This chain joins TRBV10-3 and TRBJ2-2, with 7 positions matching TRBD1. The J segment lost 6 bases and the V segment lost 5 bases, leaving 6 bases of the junction unmatched. The CDR3 is 14 residues long. CDR1 and CDR2 from the germline V gene are ENHRY and SYGVKD.

The rearrangement uses TRBV5-5 and TRBJ2-1, with a tentative D call TRBD2 (6 bases). Trimming stripped 4 bases from V and 8 bases from J, with 16 bases between. Germline V gene sequence: CDR1 SGHKS, CDR2 YYEKEE (reference sequence). This CDR3 contains 14 residues. The CDR3 is CASSPGLARDEQFF. DNA of the CDR3: TGTGCCAGCAGCCCAGGGCTAGCGCGGGATGAGCAGTTCTTC.

The chain uses TRBV18 and TRBJ1-1, with a possible D match to TRBD1 (5 bases). In germline, CDR1 is KGHSH, CDR2 LQKENI. V gave up 2 bases and J gave up 0 bases, with 10 bases separating them. The CDR3 runs to 15 residues. This chain's CDR3 is CASSPSTEMNTEAFF. The CDR3, as DNA: TGTGCCAGCTCACCATCGACAGAGATGAACACTGAAGCTTTCTTT.

This sequence joins TRBV18 and TRBJ2-1; 7 bases are shared with TRBD2. V gave up 3 bases and J gave up 5 bases; unmatched junction bases: 1. Germline CDR1 is KGHSH and CDR2 is LQKENI. The CDR3 has 13 residues. Here the CDR3 reads CASSPGLNNEQFF. The CDR3, as DNA: TGTGCCAGCTCACCGGGACTAAACAATGAGCAGTTCTTC.

The chain couples TRBV7-2 to TRBJ2-1, with D possibly being TRBD1 (6 bases). The CDR3 loop spans 16 amino acids. CDR1 and CDR2 from the germline V gene are SGHTA and FQGNSA. V was clipped by 2 bases and J by 1 base, with 12 bases between them. CDR3 sequence (DNA): TGTGCCAGCAGCTTAAAGGGGGTAGGGTCCTACAATGAGCAGTTCTTC. It is translated as CASSLKGVGSYNEQFF.

V usage is TRBV19 and J usage is TRBJ1-1; 8 bases map to TRBD1. V shed 6 bases, J shed 2 bases, and the junction held 8 bases outside the gene matches. CDR1 is LNHDA and CDR2 is SQIVND in the germline V gene (reference sequence). The length of the CDR3 is 15 residues. The CDR3 protein is CASSLNRGINTEAFF. The DNA for the CDR3 is TGTGCCAGTAGCCTTAACAGGGGGATTAACACTGAAGCTTTCTTT. The full variable domain, rest sourced from reference TRBV19 and TRBJ1-1, is DGGITQSPKYLFRKEGQNVTLSCEQNLNHDAMYWYRQDPGQGLRLIYYSQIVNDFQKGDIAEGYSVSREKKESFPLTVTSAQKNPTAFYLCASSLNRGINTEAFFGQGTRLTVV.

V gene TRBV2 combines with J gene TRBJ1-5, with D maybe TRBD1 (5 bases). V was trimmed by 1 base and J by 0 bases, leaving 7 bases between them. Germline V CDR1 and CDR2: SNHLY, FYNNEI. This CDR3 is built from 15 residues. The CDR3 spells CASSEGGFSNQPQHF. The CDR3 DNA reads TGTGCCAGCAGTGAAGGGGGCTTTAGCAATCAGCCCCAGCATTTT.

This clone occurred a few times. The V gene is TRBV11-3, the J gene TRBJ2-3; 13 nucleotides align to TRBD2. CDR1 SGHNT and CDR2 YENEEA come from the germline V gene. CDR3 size: 15 residues. V lost 5 bases and J lost 7; bases outside the gene matches: 6. For the CDR3, the DNA is TGTGCCAGCAGCCGAGGGACTAGCGGGAAGCATACGCAGTATTTT. Amino acid sequence: CASSRGTSGKHTQYF.

This sequence joins TRBV6-5 and TRBJ1-2; D is unresolved. Germline CDR1 and CDR2: MNHEY and SVGAGI. CDR3 size: 13 residues. V gave up 7 bases and J gave up 6 bases, with 15 bases separating them. This chain's CDR3 is CASMRTRSDGYTF. The CDR3 coding sequence is TGTGCCAGCATGCGGACCCGGAGTGATGGCTACACCTTC.

The J gene is TRBJ1-1, the V gene TRBV11-3; D unclear. Germline-derived CDR1 and CDR2 are SGHNT and YENEEA. V was shortened by 4 bases and J by 7 bases, with 7 bases between the two germline ends. The CDR3 loop spans 11 amino acids. Here the CDR3 DNA reads TGTGCCAGCAGCTCCTCACTTGAAGCTTTCTTT. It specifies CASSSSLEAFF.

V and J are TRBV14 and TRBJ2-1, with D unclear. Germline V gene data show CDR1 as SGHDN and CDR2 as FVKESK. This CDR3 has 13 amino acids. V lost 0 bases, J lost 10 bases, and 10 bases lay in between. The CDR3: CASSQDRQTEQFF. CDR3 nucleotides: TGTGCCAGCAGCCAAGATAGGCAGACCGAGCAGTTCTTC.

This chain connects TRBV9 to TRBJ1-5, with D unclear. This CDR3 spans 14 amino acids. Germline V gene data show CDR1 as SGDLS and CDR2 as YYNGEE. Trimming took 0 bases from V and 4 from J, leaving 8 bases between them. CDR3 sequence reads: CASSVGVGNQPQHF. The CDR3 bases are TGTGCCAGCAGCGTAGGGGTAGGGAATCAGCCCCAGCATTTT.

The V and J genes are TRBV6-5 and TRBJ1-2; TRBD1 aligns across 9 bases. J was trimmed by 5 bases and V by 6 bases; bases with no gene match: 10. The CDR3 extends over 15 amino acids. Germline assignment: CDR1 MNHEY and CDR2 SVGAGI. CDR3: CASSPPGTGSYGYTF. CDR3 sequence (DNA): TGTGCCAGCAGCCCTCCGGGGACAGGGTCGTATGGCTACACCTTC.

The rearrangement uses TRBV5-1 and TRBJ1-2; a weak D match, TRBD1 (6 bases). Looked up from germline, CDR1 is SGHRS and CDR2 is YFSETQ. The CDR3 spans 15 residues. Trimming removed 9 bases at V and 8 bases at J, with 26 bases between. CDR3 sequence reads: CATRTGGLGSGGYTF. In DNA form, the CDR3 reads TGCGCCACCCGAACGGGGGGGCTAGGTTCGGGGGGCTACACCTTC.

CDR3 amino acids: CASSVQGVKNIQYF. The CDR3 nucleotides are TGTGCCAGCAGTGTGCAGGGGGTCAAAAACATTCAGTACTTC. The V gene is TRBV27, the J gene TRBJ2-4; 7 nucleotides align to TRBD1. Germline-derived CDR1 and CDR2 are MNHEY and SMNVEV (reference sequence). The CDR3 extends over 14 amino acids. The J segment lost 3 bases and the V segment lost 5 bases, leaving 4 bases of the junction unmatched.

This chain uses TRBV4-1 with TRBJ2-7; TRBD1 is a possible D gene (7 bases). Looked up from germline, CDR1 is MGHRA and CDR2 is YSYEKL. The V end lost 1 base, the J end lost 6 bases, and 13 bases lay between the germline ends. The CDR3 covers 14 residues. CDR3 DNA: TGCGCCAGCAGCCAAGTCAACAGGGGAGGCGAGCAGTACTTC. It yields the protein CASSQVNRGGEQYF.

This clone was recorded once. The genes are TRBV5-4 and TRBJ1-2, with TRBD1 identical over 8 bases. This CDR3 has 15 amino acids. Trimming at V came to 4 bases and at J to 8 bases, leaving 13 bases not matched to a gene. The germline V gene encodes CDR1 SGHNT and CDR2 YYREEE (reference sequence). The CDR3 nucleotides are TGTGCCAGCAGCCTGGGAGGAGACAGGGGTTTCGGCTACACCTTC. It codes for CASSLGGDRGFGYTF. Variable domain in full (rest from reference TRBV5-4 and TRBJ1-2): ETGVTQSPTHLIKTRGQQVTLRCSSQSGHNTVSWYQQALGQGPQFIFQYYREEENGRGNFPPRFSGLQFPNYSSELNVNALELDDSALYLCASSLGGDRGFGYTFGSGTRLTVV.

This clone was counted once. V and J are TRBV5-1 and TRBJ1-2; D is uncertain. Germline V CDR1 and CDR2: SGHRS, YFSETQ. CDR3 length equals 15 residues. The V end lost 3 bases, the J end lost 7 bases, and 19 bases lay between the germline ends. The CDR3 nucleotides are TGCGCCAGCAGCTCGGACGGGTCCCCATATAGTGGCTACACCTTC. This sequence encodes CASSSDGSPYSGYTF.

The chain has TRBV5-1 and TRBJ2-1; D gene ambiguous. This CDR3 contains 12 residues. In germline, CDR1 is SGHRS, CDR2 YFSETQ. Trimming removed 6 bases at V and 9 bases at J, with 13 bases between. The CDR3 loop is CASTPGLGEQFF. The CDR3 region has the DNA TGCGCCAGCACCCCCGGATTGGGTGAGCAGTTCTTC.

In this sample, this clone turned up once. V usage is TRBV11-3 and J usage is TRBJ1-2, with 7 bases that match TRBD1. V dropped 4 bases and J dropped 4; count of bases not matched to a gene: 12. The germline V gene has CDR1 SGHNT and CDR2 YENEEA. The CDR3 contains 16 residues. The CDR3 here is CASSWVGDRQGYGYTF. The CDR3 DNA sequence: TGTGCCAGCAGCTGGGTAGGGGATAGACAGGGCTATGGCTACACCTTC.

This rearrangement joins TRBV5-6 to TRBJ1-1, with TRBD1 matching over 8 bases. This CDR3 is 14 amino acids long. Germline lookup yields CDR1 SGHDT and CDR2 YYEEEE. Trimming at V came to 7 bases and at J to 5 bases, leaving 10 bases not matched to a gene. Here the CDR3 DNA reads TGTGCCAGCTCCCGCAGGGGGCTCAATACTGAAGCTTTCTTT. Protein sequence: CASSRRGLNTEAFF.

Points on this clone: The germline gene is not matched at one end of the junction; a read error may be the cause. The V gene is TRBV7-2, the J gene TRBJ2-1; TRBD1 matches at 7 bases. The germline gives CDR1 SGHTA, CDR2 FQGNSA. The CDR3 consists of 14 residues. The CDR3 loop is CASSPGTAYNEQFF. For the CDR3, the DNA is TGTGCCAGCAGCCCGGGGACAGCCTATAATGAGCAGTTCTTC.

The CDR3 DNA reads TGTGCCAGTAGTATAGGGGGACAACTTGGAGCCAATGAGCAGTTCTTC. Amino acid sequence: CASSIGGQLGANEQFF. The chain is built from TRBV19 and TRBJ2-1; a possible D gene is TRBD1 (6 bases). The CDR3 totals 16 residues. Germline V gives CDR1 LNHDA, CDR2 SQIVND (reference sequence). Trimming pared 1 base from V and 6 bases from J, leaving 16 bases between.

The genes are TRBV5-4 and TRBJ2-3; D perhaps matches TRBD1 (5 bases). The CDR3 has 17 amino acids. CDR1 and CDR2 from the germline V gene are SGHNT and YYREEE (reference sequence). V was trimmed by 3 bases and J by 0 bases, leaving 17 bases between them. CDR3 protein: CASSSVIDSLSTDTQYF. The CDR3 DNA follows: TGTGCCAGCAGCTCGGTGATCGACAGTCTCAGCACAGATACGCAGTATTTT. The whole variable domain, filled in from reference TRBV5-4 and TRBJ2-3, reads ETGVTQSPTHLIKTRGQQVTLRCSSQSGHNTVSWYQQALGQGPQFIFQYYREEENGRGNFPPRFSGLQFPNYSSELNVNALELDDSALYLCASSSVIDSLSTDTQYFGPGTRLTVL.

The chain recombines TRBV21-1 with TRBJ2-1; the table gives TRBD2 as D, unverified against the DNA. TRBV21-1 is a known pseudogene. The CDR3 is 18 amino acids. As DNA, the CDR3 is TGTGCCAGCAGCAAACGCCAGATCGGTCTCCTAGTCTACAATGAGCAGTTCTTC. Residues: CASSKRQIGLLVYNEQFF.

The rearrangement uses TRBV14 and TRBJ2-3; 7 bases fit TRBD1. Trimming cost V 3 bases and J 1 base; bases outside gene matches: 4. This CDR3 is built from 15 residues. Germline V gene data show CDR1 as SGHDN and CDR2 as FVKESK. This CDR3 is CASSHQTGRTDTQYF. Written as DNA, the CDR3 is TGTGCCAGCAGCCACCAGACAGGGCGCACAGATACGCAGTATTTT.

The chain recombines TRBV5-1 with TRBJ2-1; no definite D call. Trimming stripped 0 bases from V and 2 bases from J, with 15 bases between. CDR3 length: 17 amino acids. Germline V gives CDR1 SGHRS, CDR2 YFSETQ. The CDR3, as DNA: TGCGCCAGCAGCTTGGAGGGTTTCAGTAGAACCTACAATGAGCAGTTCTTC. Its protein product is CASSLEGFSRTYNEQFF.

V usage is TRBV11-2 and J usage is TRBJ2-2; D remains ambiguous. Germline V gene data show CDR1 as SGHAT and CDR2 as FQNNGV. V was cut by 1 base and J by 3 bases, with 9 bases left in between. This CDR3 spans 15 amino acids. In DNA form, the CDR3 reads TGTGCCAGCAGCTTAGGGGTAGCCCACACCGGGGAGCTGTTTTTT. Amino acid sequence: CASSLGVAHTGELFF.

The chain employs TRBV7-9 and TRBJ1-1; tentatively, D is TRBD1 (5 bases). The CDR3 totals 14 residues. Germline CDR1 SEHNR, CDR2 FQNEAQ (reference sequence). V gave up 0 bases and J gave up 4 bases, with 9 bases separating them. The CDR3 DNA reads as TGTGCCAGCAGCTTAGCACTGGGGGGCACTGAAGCTTTCTTT. This gives the protein CASSLALGGTEAFF.

This chain connects TRBV5-6 to TRBJ2-6; 12 nucleotides agree with TRBD1. The CDR3 length is 18 residues. V lost 4 bases and J lost 3; bases outside the gene matches: 8. Per the germline V gene, CDR1 is SGHDT and CDR2 is YYEEEE. CDR3: CASSSRDRGHSGANVLTF. For the CDR3, the DNA is TGTGCCAGCAGCAGCCGGGACAGGGGGCATAGTGGGGCCAACGTCCTGACTTTC.